This T cell receptor (beta chain) was identified during a study of cytomegalovirus exposure and HLA in healthy donors. Across the study: Findings of an earlier analysis included under 140 million unique TCR beta sequences from some 190 million T cells. Unique TCRs from HLA-typed donors, 75 million to 100 million of them, were held in an early data release. Study-wide results and caveats: 87-base-pair reads could not separate some V segments, including TRBV6-2 and TRBV6-3.

On this clone: Its antigen is not known.

From germline, CDR1 is ENHRY and CDR2 SYGVKD. Trimming at V came to 10 bases and at J to 5 bases, leaving 9 bases not matched to a gene. This CDR3 is built from 16 residues. The PCR had 60 Vbeta and 13 Jbeta primers. Libraries were prepared by immunoSEQ multiplex PCR; TCRdb keeps only in-frame clonotypes and omits some of them. The repertoire holds fewer than 120,000 clones, approximately 80% seen once, with 2.5% to 3.5% in the top ten. The sample consisted of PBMCs. The chain joins TRBV10-3 to TRBJ2-1, with 15 positions matching TRBD2. The TCR originated in a woman between 55 and 75 years old in good health and CMV-seropositive. The CDR3 sequence: CATNQGTSGGNNEQFF. Here the CDR3 DNA reads TGTGCCACCAACCAAGGGACTAGCGGGGGGAACAATGAGCAGTTCTTC.